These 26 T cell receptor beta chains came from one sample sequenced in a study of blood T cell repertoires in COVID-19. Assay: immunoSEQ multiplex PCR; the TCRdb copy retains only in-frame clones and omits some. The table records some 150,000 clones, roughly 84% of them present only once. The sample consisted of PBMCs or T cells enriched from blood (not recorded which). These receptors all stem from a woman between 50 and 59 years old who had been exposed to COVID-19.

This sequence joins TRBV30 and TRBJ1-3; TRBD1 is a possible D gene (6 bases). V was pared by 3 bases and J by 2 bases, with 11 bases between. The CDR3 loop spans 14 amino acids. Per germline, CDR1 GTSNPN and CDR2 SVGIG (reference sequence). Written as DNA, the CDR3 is TGTGCCTGGAGCCGAACAGGGACTGGAAACACCATATATTTT. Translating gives CAWSRTGTGNTIYF.

The CDR3 sequence is CASPPKGRVAGELFF. The CDR3 region has the DNA TGTGCCAGTCCCCCTAAGGGGAGGGTCGCCGGGGAGCTGTTTTTT. The chain carries TRBV5-8 and TRBJ2-2, with 7 bases lining up with TRBD2. The CDR3 loop spans 15 amino acids. Trimming cost V 8 bases and J 6 bases; bases outside gene matches: 13. Per the germline V gene, CDR1 is SGHTS and CDR2 is YDEGEE.

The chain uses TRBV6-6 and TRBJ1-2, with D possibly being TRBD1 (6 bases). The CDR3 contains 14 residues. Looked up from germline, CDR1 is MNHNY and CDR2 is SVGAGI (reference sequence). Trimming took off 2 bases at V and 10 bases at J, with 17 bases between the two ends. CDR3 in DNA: TGTGCCAGCAGTTACGACGCTAGGGACAATGCCTACACCTTC. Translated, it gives CASSYDARDNAYTF.

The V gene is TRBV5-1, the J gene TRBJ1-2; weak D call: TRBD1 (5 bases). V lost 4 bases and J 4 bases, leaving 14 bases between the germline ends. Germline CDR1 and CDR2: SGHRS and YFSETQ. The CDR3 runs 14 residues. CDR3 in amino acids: CASSAAGPPYGYTF. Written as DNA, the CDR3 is TGCGCCAGCAGCGCGGCAGGGCCACCCTATGGCTACACCTTC.

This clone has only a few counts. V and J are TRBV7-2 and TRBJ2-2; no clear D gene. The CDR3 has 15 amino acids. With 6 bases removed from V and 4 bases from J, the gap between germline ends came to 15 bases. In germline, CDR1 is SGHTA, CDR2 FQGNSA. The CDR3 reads CASRIPSYSTGELFF. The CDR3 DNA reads TGTGCCAGCAGAATCCCTAGTTATAGCACCGGGGAGCTGTTTTTT.

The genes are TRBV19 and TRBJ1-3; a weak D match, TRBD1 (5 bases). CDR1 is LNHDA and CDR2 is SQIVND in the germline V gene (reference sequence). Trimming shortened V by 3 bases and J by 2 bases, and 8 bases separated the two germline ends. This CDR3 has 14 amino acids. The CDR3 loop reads CASSIGGTGNTIYF. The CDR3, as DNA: TGTGCCAGTAGTATCGGGGGAACTGGAAACACCATATATTTT.

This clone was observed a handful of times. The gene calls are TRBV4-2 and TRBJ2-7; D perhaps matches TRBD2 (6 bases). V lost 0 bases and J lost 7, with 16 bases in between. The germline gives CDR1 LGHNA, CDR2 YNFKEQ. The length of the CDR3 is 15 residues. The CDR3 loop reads CASSQDPTGDWEQYF. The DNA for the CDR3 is TGTGCCAGCAGCCAAGATCCAACTGGGGACTGGGAGCAGTACTTC.

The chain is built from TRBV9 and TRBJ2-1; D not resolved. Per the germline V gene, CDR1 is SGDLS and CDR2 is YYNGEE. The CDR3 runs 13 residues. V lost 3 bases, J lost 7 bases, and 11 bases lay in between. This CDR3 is CASSGVAPNEQFF. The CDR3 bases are TGTGCCAGCAGCGGGGTAGCACCAAATGAGCAGTTCTTC. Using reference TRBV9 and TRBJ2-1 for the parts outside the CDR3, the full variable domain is DSGVTQTPKHLITATGQRVTLRCSPRSGDLSVYWYQQSLDQGLQFLIQYYNGEERAKGNILERFSAQQFPDLHSELNLSSLELGDSALYFCASSGVAPNEQFFGPGTRLTVL.

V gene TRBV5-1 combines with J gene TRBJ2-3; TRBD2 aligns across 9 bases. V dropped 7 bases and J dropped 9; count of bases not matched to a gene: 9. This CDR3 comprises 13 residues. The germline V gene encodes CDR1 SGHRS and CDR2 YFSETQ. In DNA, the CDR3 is TGCGCCAGCGTAACTAGCGGGTCGGGCACGCAGTATTTT. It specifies CASVTSGSGTQYF.

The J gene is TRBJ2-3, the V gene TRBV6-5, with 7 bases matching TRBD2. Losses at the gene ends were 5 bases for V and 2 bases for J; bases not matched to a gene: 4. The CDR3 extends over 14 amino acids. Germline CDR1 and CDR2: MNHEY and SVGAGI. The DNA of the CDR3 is TGTGCCAGCAGTAATCTAGCGGTCACAGATACGCAGTATTTT. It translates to CASSNLAVTDTQYF.

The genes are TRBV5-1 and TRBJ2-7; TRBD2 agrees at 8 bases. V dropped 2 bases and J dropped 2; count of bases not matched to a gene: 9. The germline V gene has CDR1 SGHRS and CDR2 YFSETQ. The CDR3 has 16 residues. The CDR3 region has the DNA TGCGCCAGCAGCTTACCCGGGGTAGCGGGAACCTACGAGCAGTACTTC. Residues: CASSLPGVAGTYEQYF.

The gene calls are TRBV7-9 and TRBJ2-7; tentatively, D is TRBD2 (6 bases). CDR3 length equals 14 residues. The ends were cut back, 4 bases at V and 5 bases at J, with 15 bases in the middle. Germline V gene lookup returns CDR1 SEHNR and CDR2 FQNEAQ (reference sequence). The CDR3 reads CASSSGTAPHEQYF. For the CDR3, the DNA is TGTGCCAGCAGCTCAGGGACTGCCCCTCACGAGCAGTACTTC.

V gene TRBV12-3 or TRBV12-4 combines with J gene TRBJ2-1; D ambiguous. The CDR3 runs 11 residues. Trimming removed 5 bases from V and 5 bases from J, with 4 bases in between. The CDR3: CASSRNNEQFF. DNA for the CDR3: TGTGCCAGCAGTCGTAACAATGAGCAGTTCTTC.

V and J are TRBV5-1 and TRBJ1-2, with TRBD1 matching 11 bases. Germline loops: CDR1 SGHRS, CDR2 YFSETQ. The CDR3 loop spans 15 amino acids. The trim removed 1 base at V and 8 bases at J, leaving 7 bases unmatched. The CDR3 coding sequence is TGCGCCAGCAGCTTGCAAGGACAGGGGGCATGGGGCTACACCTTC. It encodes CASSLQGQGAWGYTF.

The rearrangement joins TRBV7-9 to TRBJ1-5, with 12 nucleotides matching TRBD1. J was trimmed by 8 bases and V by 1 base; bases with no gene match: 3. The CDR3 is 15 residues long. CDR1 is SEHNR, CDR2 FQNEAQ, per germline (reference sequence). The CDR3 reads CASSLGGTGGEPQHF. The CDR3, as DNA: TGTGCCAGCAGCTTAGGAGGGACAGGGGGCGAGCCCCAGCATTTT.

CDR3 bases: TGTGCCTGGAGCTACTTCTCAGGCTACACCTTC. It translates to CAWSYFSGYTF. V and J are TRBV30 and TRBJ1-2, with D unresolved. V lost 3 bases and J 8 bases, leaving 10 bases between the germline ends. The CDR3 loop spans 11 amino acids. The germline gives CDR1 GTSNPN, CDR2 SVGIG (reference sequence).

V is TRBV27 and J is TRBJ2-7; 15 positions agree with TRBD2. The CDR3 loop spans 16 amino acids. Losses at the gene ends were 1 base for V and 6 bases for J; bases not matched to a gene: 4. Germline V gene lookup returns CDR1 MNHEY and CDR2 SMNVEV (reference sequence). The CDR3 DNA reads TGTGCCAGCAGTTTATATACGGGACTAGCGGGAGGCGAGCAGTACTTC. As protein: CASSLYTGLAGGEQYF.

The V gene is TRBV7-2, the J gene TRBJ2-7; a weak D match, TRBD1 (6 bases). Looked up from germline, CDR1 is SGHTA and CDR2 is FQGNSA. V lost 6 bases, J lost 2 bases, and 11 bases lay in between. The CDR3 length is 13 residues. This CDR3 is CASSVDRTYEQYF. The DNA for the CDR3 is TGTGCCAGCAGTGTCGACAGGACCTACGAGCAGTACTTC. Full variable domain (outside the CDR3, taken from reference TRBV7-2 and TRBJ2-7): GAGVSQSPSNKVTEKGKDVELRCDPISGHTALYWYRQSLGQGLEFLIYFQGNSAPDKSGLPSDRFSAERTGGSVSTLTIQRTQQEDSAVYLCASSVDRTYEQYFGPGTRLTVT.

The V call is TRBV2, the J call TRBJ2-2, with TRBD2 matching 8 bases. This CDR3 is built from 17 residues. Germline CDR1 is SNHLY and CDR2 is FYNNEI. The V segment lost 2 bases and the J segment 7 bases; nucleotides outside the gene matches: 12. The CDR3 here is CASSELGLAGLSGELFF. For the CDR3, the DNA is TGTGCCAGCAGTGAATTGGGTTTAGCGGGGTTAAGCGGGGAGCTGTTTTTT.

In DNA form, the CDR3 reads TGTGCCAGCAGCACTTCGGGGACATTGGATGGCTACACCTTC. Its translation is CASSTSGTLDGYTF. The gene calls are TRBV9 and TRBJ1-2, with D possibly being TRBD1 (6 bases). The V end was cut by 4 bases, the J end by 6 bases, with 16 bases between. The CDR3 spans 14 residues. The V gene's germline CDR1 is SGDLS and CDR2 YYNGEE.

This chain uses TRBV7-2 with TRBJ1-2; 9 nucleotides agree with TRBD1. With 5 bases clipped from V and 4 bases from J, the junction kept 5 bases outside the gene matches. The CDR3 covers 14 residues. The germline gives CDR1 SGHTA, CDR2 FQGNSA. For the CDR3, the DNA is TGTGCCAGCAGCCCACAGACAGGGGGCTATGGCTACACCTTC. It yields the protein CASSPQTGGYGYTF.

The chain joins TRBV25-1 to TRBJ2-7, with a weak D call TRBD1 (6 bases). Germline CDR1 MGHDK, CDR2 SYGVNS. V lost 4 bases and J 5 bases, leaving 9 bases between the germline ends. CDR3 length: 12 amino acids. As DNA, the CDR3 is TGTGCCAGCAGTGTACAGGGAAACGAGCAGTACTTC. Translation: CASSVQGNEQYF.

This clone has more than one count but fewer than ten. CDR3 bases: TGTGCCAGCAGTGAGACCAGACCCTCAGGGGGGGAGCTGTTTTTT. As protein: CASSETRPSGGELFF. V usage is TRBV2 and J usage is TRBJ2-2; weak D call: TRBD1 (5 bases). Germline CDR1 reads SNHLY; CDR2 reads FYNNEI. Trimming took off 3 bases at V and 8 bases at J, with 16 bases between the two ends. The CDR3 runs to 15 residues.

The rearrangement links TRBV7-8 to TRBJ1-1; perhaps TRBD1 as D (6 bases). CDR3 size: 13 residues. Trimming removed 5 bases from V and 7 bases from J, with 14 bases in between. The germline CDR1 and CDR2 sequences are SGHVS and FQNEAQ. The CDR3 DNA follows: TGTGCCAGCAGCCGAGGACAGCTCCTTGAAGCTTTCTTT. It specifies CASSRGQLLEAFF.

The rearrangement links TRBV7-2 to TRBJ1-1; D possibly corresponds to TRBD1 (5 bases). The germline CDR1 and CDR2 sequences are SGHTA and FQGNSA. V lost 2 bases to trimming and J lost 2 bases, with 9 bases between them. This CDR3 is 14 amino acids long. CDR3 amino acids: CASSLLRANTEAFF. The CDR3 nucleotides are TGTGCCAGCAGCTTACTCAGGGCAAACACTGAAGCTTTCTTT.

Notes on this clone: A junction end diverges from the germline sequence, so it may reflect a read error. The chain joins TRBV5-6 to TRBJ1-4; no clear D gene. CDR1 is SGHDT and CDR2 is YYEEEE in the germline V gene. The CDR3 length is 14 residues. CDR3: CASSLGSRRKGLVF. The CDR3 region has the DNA TGTGCCAGCAGCTTGGGGAGCAGGAGGAAAGGTTTGGTTTTT.